This TCR beta chain was identified in a study of PD-1 blockade in classical Hodgkin lymphoma (dated by TCRdb to between 2020 and 2021). Background for the entire study: Nivolumab dosing was 3 mg/kg intravenously every 2 weeks, continuing until either disease progression or unacceptable toxicity. The study used CyTOF and TCR beta sequencing to define a peripheral blood immune signature of response to PD-1 blockade in classical Hodgkin lymphoma. Beyond this particular receptor, the publication reports: Lower diversity was seen in patients whose nivolumab began less than 1 year after ASCT, and these patients were left out of later analyses so that immune reconstitution would not confound the results. The study was limited to a single clinical trial cohort, and causes of repertoire differences, possibly disease activity or prior therapy, remained undefined. Baseline TCR diversity was reported as lower in newly diagnosed patients than in healthy donors, and lower still in relapsed/refractory patients. By C4D1, a significant rise was seen in CD4+ TCR diversity but not in CD8+ TCR diversity (p=0.0027 vs p=0.16), and the rise was most apparent among complete responders (p=0.02). Baseline diversity similar to that of newly diagnosed patients was observed in trial patients achieving complete response, whereas significantly lower diversity was observed in partial responders and progressors.

The CDR3 spans 20 residues, from the cysteine through the phenylalanine. Just CDR3 DNA is preserved here, 60 bases in frame from base 1. CDR1 and CDR2, per the germline V gene, are MDHEN and SYDVKM. Trimming takes 6 bases off V and 13 bases off J; junction bases not matched to a gene: 28. Genomic DNA was extracted with the Qiagen DNeasy kit from unsorted PBMCs and from negatively selected CD4+ and CD8+ fractions. TCR beta CDR3 regions were subjected to amplification by immunoSEQ multiplex PCR with primers that anneal to V and J segments. A synthetic immune receptor repertoire was used to minimize amplification bias, and any residual bias was removed computationally once sequencing was done. In the authors' own workflow: Repertoire diversity was quantified as the Shannon entropy index using custom Python scripts. The unsorted, CD4+ and CD8+ repertoires were each analyzed separately, with the exception of combined analyses, where CD4+ and CD8+ sequences were merged in silico. A clone was considered expanded if an increase in frequency of at least 2-fold after treatment relative to C1D1 was found, and a pseudocount of 0.5 was applied to clones undetected at baseline. Clones with 0 or 1 copy at C1D1 were defined as singleton clones, while clones with 2 or more copies were defined as non-singleton clones. Clones expanded in unsorted samples were assigned a CD4+, CD8+ or unknown annotation through matching of protein sequences in sorted samples from the same patient. Wilcoxon tests on paired samples were used to test changes in diversity from C1D1 to C4D1. TCRdb mirrors the immuneACCESS table, restricted to in-frame sequences. Some clones are absent from its copies; in checked studies, under half trace to an unresolved V gene, and the reason for the others is unknown. V and J calls and clone size come straight from that table; D and trimming were deduced from the DNA. Across this sample there are thousands of clones, with over 70% seen only once. The biggest ten clones account for 30% to 35% of the sample.

The sample's time point label, decoded: cycle 2 day 1 (C2D1) of nivolumab. All trial patients had relapsed after autologous stem cell transplantation, with cohorts A, B and C differing in prior brentuximab vedotin exposure. The trial cohort comprised roughly 50 patients with relapsed/refractory classical Hodgkin lymphoma whose best overall responses were complete response, partial response or progressive disease. In the multi-cohort phase II CheckMate 205 trial, trial patients received single-agent nivolumab. An independent review committee assessed best overall response by applying the 2007 International Working Group response criteria. Trial PBMCs were obtained immediately prior to nivolumab initiation (C1D1) and on therapy at cycle 2 day 1 and cycle 4 day 1. Peripheral blood was collected in 8 mL Vacutainer Cell Preparation Tubes, from which PBMCs were isolated by centrifugation and then cryopreserved.

As regards this clone: What this receptor recognizes is not known. Nothing much larger sits one base from this clone, and base qualities are not available.

The receptor's source is a human donor with classical Hodgkin lymphoma. Source: peripheral blood mononuclear cells (PBMCs), taken before the second cycle of nivolumab. Here the chain combines TRBV28 and TRBJ1-6, and TRBD1 aligns with 9 junction nucleotides. CDR3 reads: CASRSYLRDREIGYLSPLHF. The DNA sequence is as follows: TGTGCCAGCAGGTCGTACCTGAGGGACAGGGAAATCGGATATCTGAGCCCCCTCCACTTT.